The clone carrying this T cell receptor beta chain has just a few counts. The data are from a study of blood T cell repertoires in COVID-19. Study at large: Samples came from the United States, Italy and Spain, spanning acute and convalescent COVID-19. The cDNA or gDNA used as material had been derived from T cells, B-cell-depleted T cells, or PBMCs.

Original processing notes: Using reference gene primer amplification, nucleated cell counts were estimated. Only in-frame clones appear in the TCRdb table, and some are missing; sequencing was by immunoSEQ multiplex PCR. That table gives V, J and clone size, and the DNA gave D and trimming. Here the sample spans about 150,000 clones, 80% to 85% being singletons. The CDR3 length is 13 residues. From germline, CDR1 is SGHNT and CDR2 YYREEE (reference sequence). V was shortened by 2 bases and J by 1 base, with 6 bases between the two germline ends. This sequence originates from a man aged 18 to 29 with active or convalescent COVID-19. V usage is TRBV5-4 and J usage is TRBJ1-1; no clear D gene. The sequenced material came from peripheral blood. In DNA, the CDR3 is TGTGCCAGCAGCTTCCGACAGAACACTGAAGCTTTCTTT. Its protein product is CASSFRQNTEAFF.